This T cell receptor beta chain originates from a study of shared clonotypes between healthy human individuals. Study overall: Each donor's CD8 memory used one plate, CD8 naive two, each CD4 subset three.

The method was immunoSEQ multiplex PCR; TCRdb's version includes in-frame clones alone and lacks a portion of them. The sample shows more than 850,000 clones, 70% to 80% of them seen only once. Study results and limitations: The generation probabilities recorded for non-shared clonotypes fell below those of clonotypes shared by all four donors. Sampling covered blood only; tissue repertoires likely differ.

Of note for this clone: Its antigen remains unknown.

V was pared by 8 bases and J by 1 base, with 11 bases between. CDR3 length: 14 amino acids. The germline CDR1 and CDR2 sequences are KGHSH and LQKENI. The sample taken for sequencing was memory CD4+ T cells from PBMCs. The subset here: CD45RA-negative fraction. The rearrangement uses TRBV18 and TRBJ2-2, with D perhaps matching TRBD1 (6 bases). The TCR originated in a man aged 18 to 29 in good health. Some clones in this sample may be carry-over from other donors' samples. The CDR3 nucleotides read TGTGCCAGCGCCCAGACAGGGAACACCGGGGAGCTGTTTTTT. Translation: CASAQTGNTGELFF.